This TCR beta chain came from a study of post-analysis software for immune sequencing data (dated by TCRdb to the mid-2010s). For context, the study as a whole: Disease courses on record covered relapsing-remitting, secondary progressive and progressive-relapsing multiple sclerosis, though some patients had no subtype annotation. The patient repertoires were set against about 12 previously published healthy control repertoires from donors whose ages ranged from 6 to 25 years. A subset of samples was prepared in parallel using single-end sample barcoding, then pooled and co-amplified after Illumina adapter ligation.

Library preparation used PCR. Sequencing was carried out with an Illumina HiSeq 2500. To reduce PCR and sequencing biases, unique molecular identifiers were incorporated into the TCR beta cDNA libraries. Every 1 to 10 million input T cells yielded roughly 500,000 cDNA molecules, meaning each molecule approximated one T cell. The patient libraries were prepared and sequenced using the same protocol as the earlier healthy control dataset. Samples belonging to the same batch were prepared together, multiplexed and sequenced on a shared HiSeq lane. The authors' analysis ran thus. MIGEC handled the raw barcoded reads, throwing out single-read molecular identifier groups before consensus assembly and CDR3 extraction. Clonotype tables were post-analysed with VDJtools, normalizing diversity by down-sampling all datasets to the smallest sample size. In repertoire overlap clustering, CDR3 amino acid sequences, but not nucleotide sequences, were matched to correct batch-related cross-sample contamination. TCRdb reanalyzed the raw reads on its own, using fastp at Q25 for trimming and MiXCR for clone calling, and kept in-frame beta chains. CDR3 protein duplicates are merged, each entry listing the most common genes and DNA. In this record, the V and J calls reflect TCRdb's handling and not the investigators' own analysis. The sample contains 450,000 to 700,000 distinct CDR3 sequences, 44% of them found a single time. The biggest ten clones account for around 1.7% of the sample.

Findings and caveats that apply to the study as a whole: When samples were clustered directly using the F measure, samples prepared in the same batch co-clustered strongly, which prompted a batch-effect correction. Normalized Chao1 diversity was significantly lower in multiple sclerosis patients than controls, suggesting substantial peripheral T-cell clonal expansion. Significantly higher frequencies in patients than in controls were found for roughly 5 TRBV segments, including TRBV5-6, TRBV5-1 and TRBV20-1. The control group was slightly older than the multiple sclerosis patient group.

TCR beta repertoires were profiled from peripheral blood of about a dozen young patients with multiple sclerosis to demonstrate the VDJtools post-analysis software. Multiple sclerosis patients were children and adolescents aged roughly 6 to 16 years. Measured from the cysteine to the phenylalanine, the CDR3 is 15 residues long. CDR3 DNA is the only sequence kept; it has 45 bases, read in frame from the first base. Sequences MNHNY (CDR1) and SVGAGI (CDR2) are obtained from the germline V gene (reference sequence). V is cut back by 4 bases and J by 4 bases, with 5 bases in the junction unmatched. This clonotype was counted between two and nine times. Its antigen specificity is not known. It has no much larger one-base neighbor in the sample; base qualities were not kept.

The TCR originated in a girl aged 10-17 years with multiple sclerosis. The sequenced material came from blood. This receptor chain uses TRBV6-6 and TRBJ1-5; TRBD1 lines up with 9 middle nucleotides. DNA sequence: TGTGCCAGCAGTTTCGGACAGGGGTCGAATCAGCCCCAGCATTTT. Translated, it gives CASSFGQGSNQPQHF.